This T cell receptor beta chain emerged from a study of blood T cell repertoires in COVID-19. V was shortened by 1 base and J by 5 bases, with 11 bases between the two germline ends. Germline V gives CDR1 MNHNS, CDR2 SASEGT. The CDR3 loop spans 14 amino acids. Method: immunoSEQ multiplex PCR; TCRdb's copy keeps in-frame clones and lacks some. Here the sample spans roughly 250,000 clones, around 90% being singletons. This sequence joins TRBV6-1 and TRBJ2-5, with a possible D match to TRBD2 (6 bases). Sequences were obtained from PBMCs or T cells enriched from blood (not recorded which). The TCR originated in a woman between 45 and 60 years old who had recovered from COVID-19. The CDR3 nucleotides are TGTGCCAGCAGTGAAGGAAGGGACTTGGAGACCCAGTACTTC. Its translation is CASSEGRDLETQYF.